This T cell receptor (beta chain) is from a study of blood T cell repertoires in COVID-19. Study-level background: The samples span acute and convalescent COVID-19 from the United States, Italy and Spain. T cells, B-cell-depleted T cells, or PBMCs supplied cDNA or gDNA.

Sequencing used immunoSEQ multiplex PCR; TCRdb keeps in-frame clones, though not all of them. The data show 300,000 to 450,000 clones, approximately 89% seen once. The CDR3 is 13 residues long. Germline CDR1 reads LNHDA; CDR2 reads SQIVND (reference sequence). V was clipped by 3 bases and J by 8 bases, with 11 bases between them. Recruited during active infection, patients (from Seattle) were subsequently followed longitudinally. The sequence came from a woman in her twenties or thirties with COVID-19, enrolled during active disease. Sequencing was done on a sample of peripheral blood. The chain uses TRBV19 and TRBJ1-5; no firm D call. The CDR3 DNA reads as TGTGCCAGTAGTATTGGAGGGAGAGAGCCCCAGCATTTT. Amino acid sequence: CASSIGGREPQHF.